One sample yielded the 24 T cell receptor beta chains listed below, sequenced in a study. From the 5' RACE reads, TCRdb called clonotypes with MiXCR, one entry per CDR3 protein. Of over 45,000 distinct CDR3 sequences in the sample, less than 30% were seen once. Cells sorted as Tregs were CD4+, CD25+ and CD127-/low. The specimen sequenced was tumor-infiltrating Tregs sorted from the breast tumor. These receptors were collected from a female donor with breast cancer.

This clonotype was seen more than once but under ten times. CDR3: CSVVATNYGYTF. The DNA of the CDR3 is TGCAGCGTTGTAGCCACTAACTATGGCTACACCTTC. J is TRBJ1-2 and V is TRBV29-1; no clear D gene. Germline V gene data show CDR1 as SQVTM and CDR2 as ANQGSEA. V was cut by 4 bases and J by 0 bases, with 6 bases left in between. This CDR3 spans 12 amino acids.

The chain's CDR3 is CASSSSGATDTQYF. In DNA form, the CDR3 reads TGTGCCAGCAGCTCTAGCGGAGCGACAGATACGCAGTATTTT. V usage is TRBV7-9 and J usage is TRBJ2-3; 7 bases line up with TRBD2. CDR1 and CDR2 from the germline V gene are SEHNR and FQNEAQ (reference sequence). The CDR3 has 14 residues. With 4 bases clipped from V and 3 bases from J, the junction kept 4 bases outside the gene matches.

This chain uses TRBV5-1 with TRBJ1-4; TRBD1 agrees at 12 bases. Germline V gene lookup returns CDR1 SGHRS and CDR2 YFSETQ. The V gene end was trimmed by 4 bases and the J gene end by 8 bases; junction bases not matched to a gene: 9. CDR3 length: 16 residues. The CDR3 is CASSPGTGGFEEKLFF. In nucleotides, the CDR3 is TGCGCCAGCAGCCCCGGGACAGGGGGCTTTGAGGAAAAACTGTTTTTT.

The CDR3, as DNA: TGTGCCAGCAGCCTAGGGCGATGGGGGGCAGCCTACGAGCAGTACTTC. Its translation: CASSLGRWGAAYEQYF. The V and J genes are TRBV7-8 and TRBJ2-7; tentatively, D is TRBD1 or TRBD2 (6 bases each). Trimming stripped 5 bases from V and 2 bases from J, with 19 bases between. Germline-derived CDR1 and CDR2 are SGHVS and FQNEAQ. The CDR3 is made up of 16 amino acids.

This sequence joins TRBV20-1 and TRBJ2-7; D perhaps matches TRBD2 (6 bases). The CDR3 has 12 residues. The V end was cut by 4 bases, the J end by 4 bases, with 11 bases between. The germline gives CDR1 DFQATT, CDR2 SNEGSKA (reference sequence). This chain's CDR3 is CSAIRDWYEQYF. CDR3 coding DNA: TGCAGTGCTATCCGGGACTGGTACGAGCAGTACTTC.

The CDR3 protein is CASSLSSGGTEAFF. Here the CDR3 DNA reads TGTGCCAGCAGCTTATCCTCAGGGGGCACTGAAGCTTTCTTT. This chain connects TRBV11-2 to TRBJ1-1, with TRBD1 identical over 7 bases. With V trimmed by 2 bases and J by 4 bases, 4 bases remained unmatched. Germline V CDR1 and CDR2: SGHAT, FQNNGV. The CDR3 spans 14 residues.

The chain joins TRBV7-3 to TRBJ2-3; TRBD1 might be the D (7 bases). CDR1 is SGHTA, CDR2 FQGTGA, per germline. Trimming removed 2 bases at V and 5 bases at J, with 14 bases between. The CDR3 sequence is 15 residues long. The CDR3 DNA reads TGTGCCAGCAGCTTATTCTCAGGGGGAGGAGATACGCAGTATTTT. Encoded protein: CASSLFSGGGDTQYF.

This clonotype was seen a few times. CDR3 sequence reads: CASSTLLAGVETQYF. The DNA of the CDR3 is TGTGCCAGCAGTACCCTACTAGCGGGCGTTGAGACCCAGTACTTC. The chain joins TRBV28 to TRBJ2-5; 9 bases fit TRBD2. Trimming cost V 5 bases and J 5 bases; bases outside gene matches: 9. This CDR3 comprises 15 residues. The germline V gene has CDR1 MDHEN and CDR2 SYDVKM.

As concerns this clonotype: Mismatch with germline at one junction end may stem from a read error. This chain joins TRBV7-9 and TRBJ2-1; 10 positions agree with TRBD2. The CDR3 runs to 18 residues. Per the germline V gene, CDR1 is SEHNR and CDR2 is FQNEAQ (reference sequence). CDR3 protein: CASSDSGGAGGSYKEQFF. Here the CDR3 DNA reads TGTGCCAGCAGTGACAGCGGGGGGGCCGGGGGCTCCTACAAGGAGCAGTTCTTC.

The sample holds a few counts of this clonotype. The genes are TRBV12-3 or TRBV12-4 and TRBJ1-6; D is unclear. This CDR3 spans 12 amino acids. The ends were cut back, 1 base at V and 16 bases at J, with 11 bases in the middle. The CDR3 coding sequence is TGTGCCAGCAGTTTAGAGTCCAGCTCTCTCCACTTT. This sequence encodes CASSLESSSLHF.

On this clonotype itself: A read error may produce the germline difference seen at one junction end. In DNA, the CDR3 is TGCACCAGCAGCGAAGGACAGGGAGTGAATGGCTACACCTTC. This sequence encodes CTSSEGQGVNGYTF. The rearrangement uses TRBV5-1 and TRBJ1-2; 8 nucleotides align to TRBD1. This CDR3 has 14 residues. Germline CDR1 reads SGHRS; CDR2 reads YFSETQ.

The chain combines TRBV15 with TRBJ1-6, with a possible D match to TRBD1 (6 bases). The CDR3 is 13 residues long. CDR1 is LNHNV, CDR2 YYDKDF, per germline (reference sequence). Trimming shortened V by 5 bases and J by 14 bases, and 16 bases separated the two germline ends. CDR3 protein: CATSRDTLGSLHF. The DNA for the CDR3 is TGTGCCACCAGCCGGGACACTTTAGGGTCCCTCCACTTT.

This clonotype showed up just a few times. V and J are TRBV5-1 and TRBJ2-1; D tentatively fits TRBD1 or TRBD2 (5 bases each). The CDR3 has 15 residues. Per the germline V gene, CDR1 is SGHRS and CDR2 is YFSETQ. V was shortened by 4 bases and J by 0 bases, with 11 bases between the two germline ends. The CDR3 bases are TGCGCCAGCAGCGAGGGACGGGTCTCCTACAATGAGCAGTTCTTC. Its protein product is CASSEGRVSYNEQFF.

This clonotype has at least ten counts. This rearrangement joins TRBV20-1 to TRBJ2-7; TRBD2 is a possible D gene (6 bases). CDR3 length: 14 amino acids. Trimming removed 4 bases at V and 4 bases at J, with 17 bases between. The germline gives CDR1 DFQATT, CDR2 SNEGSKA (reference sequence). The CDR3 bases are TGCAGTGCTAAAGACGGGACTTCTTTTTACGAGCAGTACTTC. Translated, it gives CSAKDGTSFYEQYF.

This clonotype was observed a few times. The genes are TRBV10-3 and TRBJ2-1, with 12 positions matching TRBD2. Losses at the gene ends were 5 bases for V and 6 bases for J; bases not matched to a gene: 5. Per germline, CDR1 ENHRY and CDR2 SYGVKD. The CDR3 has 15 amino acids. As DNA, the CDR3 is TGTGCCATCAGTAGGACTAGCGGGAATTTCAATGAGCAGTTCTTC. It translates to CAISRTSGNFNEQFF.

This clonotype was seen more than once but under ten times. CDR3 bases: TGTGCCACCAGTGATTCGAGCGGGGGGACCTACCGTGAGCAGTTCTTC. This gives the protein CATSDSSGGTYREQFF. The chain uses TRBV24-1 and TRBJ2-1, with 9 bases aligning to TRBD2. CDR3 length: 16 amino acids. Losses at the gene ends were 2 bases for V and 9 bases for J; bases not matched to a gene: 10. Per the germline V gene, CDR1 is KGHDR and CDR2 is SFDVKD.

The sample holds one count of this clonotype. The CDR3 DNA reads as TGTGCCTGTACGATCGGGACTAGCGGGGGGAAGCAGTTCTTC. The encoded protein is CACTIGTSGGKQFF. The chain links TRBV30 to TRBJ2-1, with 15 nucleotides matching TRBD2. The ends lost 6 bases at V and 11 bases at J; junction bases unmatched: 8. This CDR3 has 14 amino acids. Per the germline V gene, CDR1 is GTSNPN and CDR2 is SVGIG (reference sequence). Variable domain in full (rest from reference TRBV30 and TRBJ2-1): SQTIHQWPATLVQPVGSPLSLECTVEGTSNPNLYWYRQAAGRGLQLLFYSVGIGQISSEVPQNLSASRPQDRQFILSSKKLLLSDSGFYLCACTIGTSGGKQFFGPGTRLTVL.

The chain carries TRBV11-1 and TRBJ2-5; 8 bases are a match to TRBD1. Trimming removed 5 bases from V and 0 bases from J; junction bases left unmatched: 5. The CDR3 is made up of 15 amino acids. Germline-derived CDR1 and CDR2 are SGHAT and FQDESV (reference sequence). CDR3 protein: CASSLGQGDQETQYF. The CDR3 DNA follows: TGTGCCAGCAGCCTTGGACAGGGCGACCAAGAGACCCAGTACTTC.

Details on this clonotype: A much larger clone sits a single nucleotide away, making a read error possible. The genes are TRBV9 and TRBJ2-1; the D gene is possibly TRBD1 (6 bases). CDR3 size: 15 residues. Germline loops: CDR1 SGDLS, CDR2 YYNGEE. The chain's CDR3 is CAGSVGGTPLDEQFF. CDR3 bases: TGTGCCGGCAGCGTAGGGGGTACCCCGTTGGATGAGCAGTTCTTC.

This clonotype has a handful of counts. V and J are TRBV7-2 and TRBJ1-2, with D possibly matching TRBD1 (6 bases). CDR3 length equals 14 residues. Germline CDR1 SGHTA, CDR2 FQGNSA. Trimming pared 6 bases from V and 2 bases from J, leaving 13 bases between. CDR3 region: CASRHGGQNYGYTF. The CDR3 DNA sequence: TGTGCCAGCAGACACGGGGGGCAGAACTATGGCTACACCTTC.

The chain employs TRBV27 and TRBJ2-7; 8 bases agree with TRBD1. CDR1 is MNHEY, CDR2 SMNVEV, per germline (reference sequence). The CDR3 consists of 14 residues. Trimming cost V 1 base and J 7 bases; bases outside gene matches: 6. CDR3 bases: TGTGCCAGCAGTTTATTACCCTACAGGGGGGAGCAGTACTTC. It encodes CASSLLPYRGEQYF.

This clonotype came up many times. J is TRBJ2-3 and V is TRBV6-5; D perhaps matches TRBD2 (7 bases). The CDR3 totals 15 residues. V lost 5 bases to trimming and J lost 2 bases, with 14 bases between them. Germline-derived CDR1 and CDR2 are MNHEY and SVGAGI. CDR3 nucleotides: TGTGCCAGCAGTACCGGGGGGCGGCCCACAGATACGCAGTATTTT. Translated, it gives CASSTGGRPTDTQYF.

The chain recombines TRBV5-4 with TRBJ1-1; D remains unclear. The CDR3 has 15 residues. Germline CDR1 reads SGHNT; CDR2 reads YYREEE (reference sequence). Trimming left V 5 bases short and J 1 base short, with 15 bases between. In DNA form, the CDR3 reads TGTGCCAGCAGTACGATTCTCTCTAGGAACACTGAAGCTTTCTTT. It translates to CASSTILSRNTEAFF.

This clonotype was counted between two and nine times. The J gene is TRBJ2-1, the V gene TRBV7-3, with 9 bases identical to TRBD2. Germline V gene sequence: CDR1 SGHTA, CDR2 FQGTGA. The CDR3 consists of 13 residues. V lost 4 bases, J lost 10 bases, and 5 bases stayed unmatched. CDR3 region: CASSSSGAGEQFF. In DNA form, the CDR3 reads TGTGCCAGCAGCTCTAGCGGGGCCGGGGAGCAGTTCTTC.